One sample yielded the 9 T cell receptor beta chains listed below, sequenced in a study of Tregs in tolerant kidney transplant recipients. TCRdb's table, derived via immunoSEQ multiplex PCR, lists solely in-frame clones and lacks some. Recorded for this sample: about 48,000 clones. The specimen comprised CD4+ T cells from blood, sampled before the transplant. The receptors stem from a human donor who received a combined kidney and bone marrow transplant.

On this clone itself: The read ends 3 residues before the CDR3 terminus; that terminus is restored from the germline J gene. This sequence joins TRBV7-8 and TRBJ2-1; 9 bases line up with TRBD2. The CDR3 totals 15 residues. The trim removed 8 bases at V and 0 bases at J, leaving 5 bases unmatched. Germline CDR1 SGHVS, CDR2 FQNEAQ. The sequenced part of the CDR3 DNA is TGTGCCAGCCTGCGGGGGGGGAGCTCCTACAATGAG. Translating gives CASLRGGSSYNE. Given in full, the CDR3 is CASLRGGSSYNEQFF.

To note about this clone: Sequencing ends 3 residues short of the CDR3 end; the germline J gene provides the rest. The chain recombines TRBV5-1 with TRBJ1-1, with D unresolved. CDR1 and CDR2 from the germline V gene are SGHRS and YFSETQ. Trimming shortened V by 0 bases and J by 5 bases, and 8 bases separated the two germline ends. The CDR3 extends over 13 amino acids. The CDR3 sequence: CASSLAGDTEAFF. CDR3 DNA, as far as it was read: TGCGCCAGCAGCTTGGCCGGGGATACTGAA.

Points on this clone: The read falls 3 residues short of the CDR3 end, and the missing part is taken from the germline J gene. The V gene is TRBV5-4, the J gene TRBJ2-1; 7 bases agree with TRBD2. The CDR3 covers 14 residues. J was trimmed by 4 bases and V by 0 bases; bases with no gene match: 1. The germline V gene has CDR1 SGHNT and CDR2 YYREEE (reference sequence). This CDR3 is CASSLGTSYNEQFF. The DNA read from the CDR3 is TGTGCCAGCAGCTTGGGGACTAGTTACAATGAG.

For this clone: The DNA ends 3 residues before the CDR3 does, and the rest of the CDR3 is filled in from the germline J gene. The chain joins TRBV7-2 to TRBJ1-5; possibly TRBD1 for D (6 bases). V was trimmed by 1 base and J by 3 bases, leaving 7 bases between them. This CDR3 has 14 residues. CDR1 is SGHTA and CDR2 is FQGNSA in the germline V gene. Here the CDR3 reads CASSLGTVNQPQHF. The DNA read from the CDR3 is TGTGCCAGCAGCTTAGGGACAGTCAATCAGCCC.

As regards this clone: The read gets to within 3 residues of the CDR3 end, and the germline J gene fills in the rest. The chain employs TRBV10-3 and TRBJ2-7; tentative D call: TRBD1 (6 bases). With 4 bases removed from V and 0 bases from J, the gap between germline ends came to 10 bases. This CDR3 has 14 residues. The germline gives CDR1 ENHRY, CDR2 SYGVKD. The CDR3 DNA, read in part, is TGTGCCATCAGTGGGACAGACCCCTCCTACGAG. As protein: CAISGTDPSYE. The entire CDR3 is CAISGTDPSYEQYF.

A remark on this clone: The missing CDR3 end, 3 residues past where the read stops, is filled in from the germline J gene. The chain is built from TRBV2 and TRBJ1-2; D is undetermined. CDR3 length equals 15 residues. Germline loops: CDR1 SNHLY, CDR2 FYNNEI. V was trimmed by 3 bases and J by 3 bases, leaving 14 bases between them. This chain's CDR3 is CASSDYLPADYGYTF. The CDR3 bases that were read are TGTGCCAGCAGTGATTACCTACCTGCGGACTATGGC.

With respect to this clone: The read terminates 3 residues before the CDR3 end, so the remaining end is supplied by the germline J gene. This chain uses TRBV20-1 with TRBJ2-7; 12 positions match TRBD2. The germline CDR1 and CDR2 sequences are DFQATT and SNEGSKA (reference sequence). This CDR3 has 15 amino acids. With V trimmed by 5 bases and J by 1 base, 6 bases remained unmatched. The DNA read from the CDR3 is TGCAGTGCTGAAATCGGGACTAGCGGGTCCTACGAG. This translates into CSAEIGTSGSYE. Given in full, the CDR3 is CSAEIGTSGSYEQYF.

As regards this clone: The read terminates 3 residues ahead of where the CDR3 ends, so the germline J gene completes it. J is TRBJ2-7 and V is TRBV20-1, with unresolved D. The CDR3 is 11 residues long. CDR1 is DFQATT and CDR2 is SNEGSKA in the germline V gene (reference sequence). Trimming removed 5 bases from V and 2 bases from J, with 7 bases in between. The covered CDR3 bases are TGCAGTGCTTACAATCCCTACGAG. Translation gives CSAYNPYE. The whole CDR3 reads CSAYNPYEQYF.

On this clone itself: Coverage ceases 3 residues before the CDR3 finishes, and the germline J gene fills in the end. The chain recombines TRBV7-2 with TRBJ2-3; D call uncertain. This CDR3 is 13 amino acids long. Germline values: CDR1 SGHTA, CDR2 FQGNSA. The CDR3 region is CASSSQRDGTQYF. The sequenced CDR3 bases are TGTGCCAGCAGCTCCCAGCGAGACGGGACG.